These T cell receptor beta chains were read from a single sample in a study of cytomegalovirus exposure and HLA in healthy donors. Clones were read by immunoSEQ multiplex PCR, and TCRdb kept only the in-frame ones, dropping some. The repertoire has 180,000 or so clones, over 65% of them found once; the top ten carry around 1.6%. Sequencing was performed on PBMCs. These receptor sequences come from a man aged 18 to 29 in good health and CMV-seronegative. The CDR3 runs from the conserved cysteine through the conserved F or W.

v_gene | CDR3aa
TRBV6-1 | CASRDRGGQPQHF
TRBV20-1 | CSLKQEREQYF
TRBV11-2 | CASSPSDHRRETQYF
TRBV5-1 | CASSLGGLTGANVLTF
TRBV15 | CATSGADGLNTEAFF
TRBV14 | CASSQGLGNTIYF
TRBV20-1 | CSTYAEHEQYF
TRBV12-5 | CASGLQVNTEAFF
TRBV16 | CASSEQGGNTEAFF
TRBV6-5 | CASSRPSTEQYF
TRBV6-5 | CASSYSNRDSLPGYTF